These T cell receptor beta chains were read from a single sample in a study of CD8+ T cells in alopecia areata. Clones were read by immunoSEQ multiplex PCR, and TCRdb kept only the in-frame ones, dropping some. The sample has 110,000 or so clones, roughly 66% seen once; the top ten hold approximately 2.6%. The sample taken for sequencing was CD4+ T cells sorted from blood. The receptors come from a human donor in good health. Both conserved end residues are part of each CDR3. A D gene is named only where the DNA matches it firmly. Some rows mark clone size as missing; the rest say once, few, many or name a class of expanded clone.

-	-	TRBV4-1	TRBJ1-2	TGCGCCAGCAGCCAAGATCAGGGTACCTATGGCTACACCTTC	CASSQDQGTYGYTF
-	TRBD1	TRBV13	TRBJ1-6	TGTGCCAGCAGCTCCATCCGGACAGGCGTGAATTCACCCCTCCACTTT	CASSSIRTGVNSPLHF
few	-	TRBV6-5	TRBJ2-6	TGTGCCAGCAGAGGGGCCAACGTCCTGACTTTC	CASRGANVLTF
few	-	TRBV29-1	TRBJ2-1	TGCAGCGTTGAACTATGGGGGTATGAGCAGTTCTTC	CSVELWGYEQFF
-	-	TRBV29-1	TRBJ2-5	TGCAGCGTTGAGGCAGGTCAAGAGACCCAGTACTTC	CSVEAGQETQYF
-	-	TRBV7-6	TRBJ2-1	TGTGCCAGCAGCTTTCGTGTCGGGACGGGAAATGAGCAGTTCTTC	CASSFRVGTGNEQFF
-	-	TRBV29-1	TRBJ2-7	TGCAGCGCCCTGGGACGAATAAACGAGCAGTACTTC	CSALGRINEQYF
-	-	TRBV11-1	TRBJ1-1	TGTGCCAGCAGCCGAGAGGGGCGCATGAACACTGAAGCTTTCTTT	CASSREGRMNTEAFF
few	-	TRBV14	TRBJ2-7	TGTGCCAGCAGCCAAGATTCCGGTACCTACGAGCAGTACTTC	CASSQDSGTYEQYF
-	-	TRBV7-9	TRBJ1-6	TGTGCCAGCACCCAAAACGAGGTTTCACCCCTCCACTTT	CASTQNEVSPLHF
-	-	TRBV6-6	TRBJ1-6	TGTGCCAGCAGGGGGGAGGGGACCATGCTATTT	CASRGEGTMLF
few	-	TRBV15	TRBJ2-1	TGTGCCACCAGCAGAGAAGGGCCGGGGTACAATGAGCAGTTCTTC	CATSREGPGYNEQFF
-	-	TRBV29-1	TRBJ2-1	TGCAGCGTTTGGGGCGGGGCGTACAATGAGCAGTTCTTC	CSVWGGAYNEQFF
-	-	TRBV30	TRBJ2-6	TGTGCCTGGAGCCAACCTGGGGCCAACGTCCTGACTTTC	CAWSQPGANVLTF
-	-	TRBV2	TRBJ2-7	TGTGCCAGCAGTGGCTCAGGGGGGGTCTCCTACGAGCAGTACTTC	CASSGSGGVSYEQYF
few	-	TRBV29-1	TRBJ1-1	TGCAGCGTTGATACAAGGAGGAACACTGAAGCTTTCTTT	CSVDTRRNTEAFF
-	TRBD1	TRBV25-1	TRBJ2-7	TGTGCCAGCAGTGAGACCGGGACAGGGAGTTACGAGCAGTACTTC	CASSETGTGSYEQYF
-	TRBD1	TRBV6-6	TRBJ1-2	TGTGCCAGCAGTCCAACAGGGGACTATGGCTACACCTTC	CASSPTGDYGYTF
once	-	TRBV29-1	TRBJ2-3	TGCAGCGTTGAAGCAGCGCGAGATACGCAGTATTTT	CSVEAARDTQYF
-	-	TRBV30	TRBJ1-1	TGTGCCTGGAGAAACACTGAAGCTTTCTTT	CAWRNTEAFF
-	-	TRBV27	TRBJ2-3	TGTGCCACCCACAGAACGTTCGGGGCGGCAGATACGCAGTATTTT	CATHRTFGAADTQYF
-	-	TRBV7-9	TRBJ2-3	TGTGCCAGCAGCTTTACCCCGGCGACGCACACAGATACGCAGTATTTT	CASSFTPATHTDTQYF
-	-	TRBV4-1	TRBJ1-5	TGCGCCAGCTCGGCAGTTGATAGCAATCAGCCCCAGCATTTT	CASSAVDSNQPQHF
-	-	TRBV29-1	TRBJ2-1	TGCAGCGGTGAGCTGGGGGCGAGTGAGCAGTTCTTC	CSGELGASEQFF
few	TRBD1	TRBV11-1	TRBJ2-1	TGTGCCAGCAGCTCTGACACAGGGGAGGAGCAGTTCTTC	CASSSDTGEEQFF
-	-	TRBV5-1	TRBJ2-7	TGCGCCAGCAGCTTGGAAGAGGGGCCCTACGAGCAGTACTTC	CASSLEEGPYEQYF
-	-	TRBV5-1	TRBJ2-2	TGCGCCAGCAGCTTGGACGGCGCGAACACCGGGGAGCTGTTTTTT	CASSLDGANTGELFF
few	TRBD2	TRBV23-1	TRBJ2-1	TGCGCCAGCAGTCAATCCCTAGCGGGGTCCTACAATGAGCAGTTCTTC	CASSQSLAGSYNEQFF
-	-	TRBV2	TRBJ1-2	-	CASSTSGLGYTF
-	TRBD1	TRBV15	TRBJ1-1	TGTGCCACCAGTCTCCAGGGGGCCACTGAAGCTTTCTTT	CATSLQGATEAFF
-	TRBD2	TRBV27	TRBJ2-1	TGTGCCAGCAGTTCTCGGGGGGGCTTCAATGAGCAGTTCTTC	CASSSRGGFNEQFF
-	TRBD1	TRBV4-2	TRBJ2-2	TGTGCCAGCAGCCAAGAAGTGGTAGTAGGGGGCTTGGACGGCAGCGGGGAGCTGTTTTTT	CASSQEVVVGGLDGSGELFF
-	-	TRBV6-5	TRBJ2-2	TGTGCCAGTTACCGAGGTCCCACCGGGGAGCTGTTTTTT	CASYRGPTGELFF
-	-	TRBV27	TRBJ2-5	TGTGCCAGCAGTTTGAGAAGACAAGAGACCCAGTACTTC	CASSLRRQETQYF
few	-	TRBV18	TRBJ2-1	TGTGCCAGCTCACCACCGGTCCAAAGCTCCTACAATGAGCAGTTCTTC	CASSPPVQSSYNEQFF
-	TRBD1	TRBV15	TRBJ2-5	TGTGCCACCAGCATAGACAGGGTTATGAAGACCCAGTACTTC	CATSIDRVMKTQYF
-	-	TRBV6-6	TRBJ1-2	TGTGCCAGCGCGCCCCAGGGAGTGGGGGGCTACACCTTC	CASAPQGVGGYTF
few	-	TRBV21-1	TRBJ2-7	TGTGCCAGCAGCGAACAGGGACAGCAAAATCCCTACGAGCAGTACTTC	CASSEQGQQNPYEQYF
-	-	TRBV6-5	TRBJ2-5	TGTGCGAGCGCTCCTTCCCGGGGGTTGGAGACCCAGTACTTC	CASAPSRGLETQYF
few	-	TRBV19	TRBJ1-2	TGTGCCAGTAGTAGCCAGCGGGCGAATCCGAACTATGGCTACACCTTC	CASSSQRANPNYGYTF
-	-	TRBV6-5	TRBJ2-7	TGTGCCAGCATACGGGACGGCTTCTCCTACGAGCAGTACTTC	CASIRDGFSYEQYF
-	TRBD1	TRBV10-3	TRBJ1-1	TGTGCCATCAGTGAGTCGAGACAGGGACACACTGAAGCTTTCTTT	CAISESRQGHTEAFF
-	-	TRBV11-2	TRBJ2-7	TGTGCCAGCAGCCCCACGCTCGGTCGGGGAACCTACGAGCAGTACTTC	CASSPTLGRGTYEQYF
-	-	TRBV9	TRBJ2-2	TGTGCCAGCAGCGCCCCCCGGCAAGGGATCACCGGGGAGCTGTTTTTT	CASSAPRQGITGELFF
-	-	TRBV29-1	TRBJ1-2	TGCAGCGTTCCAGGGAATGGCTACACCTTC	CSVPGNGYTF
few	TRBD1	TRBV18	TRBJ2-7	TGTGCCAGCTCACCGTCCGGGACAGGGGTGTTGTACGAGCAGTACTTC	CASSPSGTGVLYEQYF